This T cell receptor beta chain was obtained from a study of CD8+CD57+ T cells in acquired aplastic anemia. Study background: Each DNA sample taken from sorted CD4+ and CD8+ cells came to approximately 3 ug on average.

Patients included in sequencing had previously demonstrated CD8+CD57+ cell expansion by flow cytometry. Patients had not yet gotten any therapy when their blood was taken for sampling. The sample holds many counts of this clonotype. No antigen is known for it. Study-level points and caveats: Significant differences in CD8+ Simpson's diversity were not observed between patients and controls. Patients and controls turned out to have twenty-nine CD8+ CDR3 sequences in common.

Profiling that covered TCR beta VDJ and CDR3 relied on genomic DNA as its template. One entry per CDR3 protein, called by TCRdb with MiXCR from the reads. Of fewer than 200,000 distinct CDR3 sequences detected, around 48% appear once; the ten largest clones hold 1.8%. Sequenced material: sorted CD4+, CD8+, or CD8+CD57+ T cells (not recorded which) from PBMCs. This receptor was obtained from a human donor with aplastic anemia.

The CDR3 region is CASSYTPGSEQYF. The CDR3 DNA is TGTGCCAGCAGTTACACCCCAGGGAGCGAGCAGTACTTC. The rearrangement links TRBV6-5 to TRBJ2-7, with D perhaps being TRBD1 or TRBD2 (5 bases each). CDR1 and CDR2 from the germline V gene are MNHEY and SVGAGI. The CDR3 consists of 13 residues. The germline V and J ends were trimmed by 2 bases and 6 bases, with 11 bases remaining between them.